This entry describes one T cell receptor (beta chain). The target of this receptor is not known. No base qualities exist here, and no much larger clone lies one base off it. These data are taken from a study of identical twins (dated by TCRdb to 2015 to 2016). Regarding the complete study: To test whether fetal clonotypes persist, this study deep-sequenced TCR alpha and beta repertoires from monozygotic twins, from unrelated adults of various ages, and from cord blood. To rule out contamination, replicate twin experiments were performed at different times with different library preparation protocols.

Library generation was performed with 5' RACE. Sequencing instrument: Illumina HiSeq 2000. Template switching added a universal primer binding site, and the final cDNA carried a unique molecular identifier that allowed TCR cDNA molecules to be counted accurately. Specific primers in the conserved constant-segment region were used to synthesize first-strand cDNA for the TCR alpha and beta chains. To control for contamination, every cDNA library carried two barcodes: a SMART-Mk sample barcode plus Illumina barcodes. TruSeq adapter sequences along with Illumina sample barcodes were introduced in two successive PCR steps. The TCR alpha and beta cDNA libraries were sequenced on the Illumina HiSeq platform using custom primers. From the authors' description of their analysis: MiGEC processed the raw reads to extract unique molecular identifiers, while MiXCR was used to determine the CDR3 positions. For each individual, recombination models were inferred using an EM algorithm with the repgenHMM and IGoR tools. The analysis of shared clonotypes was done with the tcR package in R, with sharing normalized by the product of cloneset sizes. To study raw recombination free of thymic and clonal selection effects, out-of-frame nonproductive sequences were analyzed. TCRdb trimmed public reads at Q25 via fastp, called clones via MiXCR and kept in-frame beta chains. All rows with the same CDR3 protein become a single entry with the most common DNA and genes. TCRdb, not the authors, supplied the V and J calls. In this sample the table shows about 470,000 distinct CDR3 sequences, less than 25% of which occur a single time. Jointly, the top ten make up about 2.7% of the sample.

On the study overall, not on this receptor specifically: Out-of-frame TCR alpha sequences shared between twins showed an excess of low generation-probability sequences compared with coincidental sharing between unrelated individuals. In monozygotic twins, out-of-frame TCR alpha sharing was systematically underestimated by recombination models, although the models agreed with sharing between unrelated individuals. The excess sharing between twins in beta out-of-frame sequences was weaker because fewer shared sequences reduced the signal-to-noise ratio. Zero-insertion analyses could be partly confounded by invariant T cells such as MAIT and iNKT, though diverse VJ usage argued against such confounding for most clonotypes. Abundant cord blood beta clonotypes had fewer insertions, young adult naive repertoires showed a similar but weaker trend, and memory repertoires showed no such trend. Because the same donors could not be followed over many years, the conclusions depended on cross-sectional statistical analysis.

From its cysteine to its phenylalanine, the CDR3 spans 14 amino acids. This entry keeps only the CDR3 DNA: 42 bases, framed from base 1. V trim: 5 bases; J trim: 10 bases; unmatched bases: 6. Every donor in the study was a healthy Caucasian. The twin cohort consisted of three pairs of female monozygotic twins, all aged roughly 18 to 30 years. Positive isolation kits from Invitrogen were used to isolate CD4+ and CD8+ T cell populations. These sequences were also reported in another study, on T cells expressing NK-cell markers. The second source states: Three sorted T-cell subsets (CD3+CD56+NKG2C+, CD3+CD56+NKG2C- and CD3+CD56-NKG2C+) from fewer than 10 donors had their TCR beta-chain repertoires profiled. Among the eight sequenced donors, seven were HCMV-seropositive and one was HCMV-seronegative. To restrict sorting to alphabetaTCR-expressing T cells, an anti-gammadeltaTCR antibody was added in several experiments. For several donors, the dominant CD3+CD56+NKG2C+ clonotypes were among the top 10 CD8+ clonotypes and accounted for about 1.0-8% of CD8+ T cells. Those dominant clonotypes were again the most abundant among CD3+CD56-NKG2C+ cells in a few donors, at roughly 28.3-60.1%. It remained unclear whether the expanded NKG2C-expressing T cell clones were specific for HCMV antigens. All eight donors whose samples were sequenced were randomly selected healthy volunteers, three of them men and five women. HCMV serostatus was determined by detecting HCMV-specific IgG in serum with a commercial ELISA kit. MIGEC handled demultiplexing of the reads and grouping by UMI, while MiTCR was used to assemble and quantify clonotypes. To exclude erroneous sequences, only TCR cDNA sequences supported by at least two reads were retained. The tcR package was used for downstream repertoire analysis, and clonotypes were matched between fractions using CDR3 nucleotide sequence together with V segment. VDJmatch was used to annotate antigen specificity against VDJdb, with one amino acid substitution in CDR3 permitted.

This TCR came from a woman aged 18-29 years in good health. The sequence joins TRBV12-3 or TRBV12-4 to TRBJ2-4, with 12 central nucleotides matching TRBD1. Sequencing was done on a sample of CD4+ T cells sorted from blood. The CDR3 sequence is CASSLGQGARIQYF. The DNA is TGTGCCAGCAGTCTGGGACAGGGGGCACGTATTCAGTACTTC.